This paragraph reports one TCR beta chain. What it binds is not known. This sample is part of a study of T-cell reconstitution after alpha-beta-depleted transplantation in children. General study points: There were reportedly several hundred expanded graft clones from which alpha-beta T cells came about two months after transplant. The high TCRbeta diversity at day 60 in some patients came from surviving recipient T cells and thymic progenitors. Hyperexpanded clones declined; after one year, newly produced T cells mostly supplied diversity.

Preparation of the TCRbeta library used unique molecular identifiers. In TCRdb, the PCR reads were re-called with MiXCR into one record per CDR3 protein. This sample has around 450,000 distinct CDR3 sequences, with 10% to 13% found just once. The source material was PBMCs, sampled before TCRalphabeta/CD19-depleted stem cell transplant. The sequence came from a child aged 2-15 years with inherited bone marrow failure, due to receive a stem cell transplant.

The CDR3 bases are TGTGCCAGCAGCCCCCTTACAGGGGGCGGCGAGCAGTACTTC. Its protein is CASSPLTGGGEQYF. This chain connects TRBV28 to TRBJ2-7, with 9 positions matching TRBD1. Unmatched junction bases numbered 9, after V lost 6 bases and J lost 6 bases. Germline lookup yields CDR1 MDHEN and CDR2 SYDVKM. The CDR3 is 14 amino acids.